The rows below give T cell receptor beta chains drawn from one sample of a study of blood T cells in healthy people across ages. TCRdb passed the 5' RACE reads through MiXCR, listing each CDR3 protein once. The sample has 790,000 or so distinct CDR3 sequences; 46% are singletons. Sequencing input: blood. These receptors were obtained from a man older than 75 in good health. CDR3s include the opening cysteine and the closing phenylalanine or tryptophan.

TRBV3-1 | CASSQDRRGGPTDTQYF
TRBV10-3 | CAITAGTSGLVSSYNEQFF
TRBV20-1 | CSASGAGARNQPQHF
TRBV13 | CASSRAGGLRTDTQYF
TRBV6-1 | CASSEWNNEQFF
TRBV5-1 | CASSLARGGATDTQYF
TRBV20-1 | CSASIAAAYEQYF
TRBV11-3 | CASSLRITDTQYF
TRBV20-1 | CSARAPGPQTHNGYTF
TRBV15 | CATSRAPPPTEFF
TRBV7-8 | CASSLVEVQGVGYTF
TRBV9 | CASSPSLAGATNTEAFF
TRBV20-1 | CSARPPGLAGRGANVLTF
TRBV5-6 | CASSLEWWRVYEQYF
TRBV7-8 | CASSLELDPYNEQFF
TRBV29-1 | CSVDPLDPEDSGANVLTF
TRBV5-1 | CASSFSGSNEKLFF
TRBV10-3 | CAIMGGGRGYEQYF
TRBV15 | CATSRGQGNSYEQYF
TRBV7-8 | CASSLGTSGTLDTQYF
TRBV9 | CASSVDRGVGTDTQYF
TRBV28 | CASSLRSNNSPLHF
TRBV5-5 | CASIPGLAAYEQFF
TRBV19 | CASSSSSNQPQHF
TRBV27 | CASSPRTSGGKNIQYF
TRBV11-2 | CASSPNGPEAQYF
TRBV29-1 | CSVEVESNSGANVLTF
TRBV2 | CASRQDAKNIQYF
TRBV4-2 | CASSSGTADTDTQYF
TRBV3-1 | CASSPEWGSNQPQHF
TRBV20-1 | CSAREDWLADNEQFF
TRBV3-1 | CARSQVGTGVYNEQFF
TRBV7-3 | CASSLEGVGNQPQHF
TRBV5-1 | CASSSPGSDSYNEQFF
TRBV10-3 | CAIIGGTGGADSGELFF
TRBV29-1 | CGVQGAMNTGELFF
TRBV30 | CAWIPSSGNTIYF
TRBV6-5 | CASSPSRGGAYKEQFF
TRBV5-1 | CASSLTSGQNTEAFF
TRBV14 | CASSRRVREGLDTQYF
TRBV5-1 | CASGPSAGGSTDTQYF
TRBV11-2 | CASSTGLAETQYF
TRBV2 | CASRDSGVVDEQFF
TRBV29-1 | CSVAQGFDEQYF
TRBV7-2 | CASSLSPTSNSHNEQFF
TRBV20-1 | CSAREQGPANIQYF
TRBV12-3/TRBV12-4 | CASSLRSGGVGGEAQYF
TRBV20-1 | CSARGLGPQEDEQFF
TRBV7-2 | CASSLARGNEQFF
TRBV6-6 | CASHMAGAGETQYF
TRBV20-1 | CSAEENAGLAGSTDTQYF
TRBV15 | CATSRASGIGYTDTQYF
TRBV2 | CASRYLAGQYNEQFF